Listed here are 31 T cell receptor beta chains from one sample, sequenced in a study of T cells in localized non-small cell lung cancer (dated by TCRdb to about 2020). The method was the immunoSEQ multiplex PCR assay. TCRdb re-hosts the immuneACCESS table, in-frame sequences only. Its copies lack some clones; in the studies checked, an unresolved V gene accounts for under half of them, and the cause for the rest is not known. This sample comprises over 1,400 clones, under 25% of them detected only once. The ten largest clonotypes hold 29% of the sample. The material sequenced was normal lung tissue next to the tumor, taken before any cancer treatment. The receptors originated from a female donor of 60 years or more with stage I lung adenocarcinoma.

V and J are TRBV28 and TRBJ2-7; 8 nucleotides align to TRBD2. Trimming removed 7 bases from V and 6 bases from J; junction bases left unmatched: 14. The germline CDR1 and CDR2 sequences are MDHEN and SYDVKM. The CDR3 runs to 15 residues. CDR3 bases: TGTGCCAGCATCAGCGGGAGTTACGTGGGAAGCGAGCAGTACTTC. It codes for CASISGSYVGSEQYF. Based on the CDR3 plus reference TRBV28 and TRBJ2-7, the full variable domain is DVKVTQSSRYLVKRTGEKVFLECVQDMDHENMFWYRQDPGLGLRLIYFSYDVKMKEKGDIPEGYSVSREKKERFSLILESASTNQTSMYLCASISGSYVGSEQYFGPGTRLTVT.

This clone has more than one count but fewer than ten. The chain's CDR3 is CASSYGGAPDTQYF. The CDR3 bases are TGTGCCAGCAGTTACGGGGGCGCCCCTGATACGCAGTATTTT. The V and J genes are TRBV6-8 and TRBJ2-3; possible D gene TRBD1, 6 bases. The CDR3 sequence is 14 residues long. Germline CDR1 is MNHGY and CDR2 is SAAAGT. Trimming removed 2 bases at V and 6 bases at J, with 12 bases between.

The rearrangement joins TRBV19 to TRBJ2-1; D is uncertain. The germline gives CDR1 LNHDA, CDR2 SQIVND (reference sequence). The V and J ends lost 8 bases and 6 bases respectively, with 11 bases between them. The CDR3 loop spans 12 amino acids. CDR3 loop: CASFLGGNEQFF. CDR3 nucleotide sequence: TGTGCCAGTTTTTTAGGCGGCAATGAGCAGTTCTTC.

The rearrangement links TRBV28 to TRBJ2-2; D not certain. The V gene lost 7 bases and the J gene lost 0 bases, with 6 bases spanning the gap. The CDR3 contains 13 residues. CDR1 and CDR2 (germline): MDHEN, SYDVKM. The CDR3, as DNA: TGTGCCAGCAAAGGCACGAACACCGGGGAGCTGTTTTTT. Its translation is CASKGTNTGELFF.

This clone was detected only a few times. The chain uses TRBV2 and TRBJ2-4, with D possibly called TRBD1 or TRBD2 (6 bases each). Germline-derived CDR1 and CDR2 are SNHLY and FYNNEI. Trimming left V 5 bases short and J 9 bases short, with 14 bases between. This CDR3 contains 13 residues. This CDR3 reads CASSFRGQVIQYF. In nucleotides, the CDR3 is TGTGCCAGCAGTTTCCGGGGGCAGGTCATTCAGTACTTC.

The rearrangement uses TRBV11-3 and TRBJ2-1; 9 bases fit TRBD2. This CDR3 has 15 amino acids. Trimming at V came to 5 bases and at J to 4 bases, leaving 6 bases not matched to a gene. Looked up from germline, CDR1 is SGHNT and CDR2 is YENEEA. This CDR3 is CASSRTSGPYNEQFF. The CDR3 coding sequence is TGTGCCAGCAGCCGAACTAGCGGGCCATACAATGAGCAGTTCTTC.

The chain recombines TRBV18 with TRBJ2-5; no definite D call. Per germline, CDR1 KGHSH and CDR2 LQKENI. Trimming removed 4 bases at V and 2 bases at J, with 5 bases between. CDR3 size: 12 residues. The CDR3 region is CASSRPQETQYF. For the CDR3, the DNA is TGTGCCAGCTCACGGCCTCAAGAGACCCAGTACTTC.

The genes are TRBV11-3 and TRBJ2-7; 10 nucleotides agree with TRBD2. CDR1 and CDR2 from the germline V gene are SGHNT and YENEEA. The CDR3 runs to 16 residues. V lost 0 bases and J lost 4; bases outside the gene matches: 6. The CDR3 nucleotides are TGTGCCAGCAGCTTAGAAGCCATAGCGGGAGGTTACGAGCAGTACTTC. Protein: CASSLEAIAGGYEQYF.

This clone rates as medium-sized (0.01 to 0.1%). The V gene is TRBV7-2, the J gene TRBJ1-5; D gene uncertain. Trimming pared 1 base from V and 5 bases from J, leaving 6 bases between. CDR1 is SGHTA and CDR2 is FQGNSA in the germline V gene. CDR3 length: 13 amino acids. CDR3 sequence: CASSLGRDQPQHF. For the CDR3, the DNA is TGTGCCAGCAGCTTAGGTCGGGATCAGCCCCAGCATTTT.

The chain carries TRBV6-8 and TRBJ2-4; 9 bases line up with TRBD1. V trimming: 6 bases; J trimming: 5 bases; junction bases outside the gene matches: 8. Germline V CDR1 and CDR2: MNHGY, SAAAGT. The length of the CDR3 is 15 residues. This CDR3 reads CASSSPGQGQNIQYF. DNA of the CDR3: TGTGCCAGCAGCAGCCCGGGACAGGGTCAAAACATTCAGTACTTC.

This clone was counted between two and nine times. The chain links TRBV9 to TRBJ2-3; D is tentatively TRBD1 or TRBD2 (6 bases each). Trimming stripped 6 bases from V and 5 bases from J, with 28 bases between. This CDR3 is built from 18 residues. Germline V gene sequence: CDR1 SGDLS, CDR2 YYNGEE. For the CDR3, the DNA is TGTGCCAGCAACACCCATCGGGGGAGAGCCTGGGGGCTAGATACGCAGTATTTT. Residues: CASNTHRGRAWGLDTQYF.

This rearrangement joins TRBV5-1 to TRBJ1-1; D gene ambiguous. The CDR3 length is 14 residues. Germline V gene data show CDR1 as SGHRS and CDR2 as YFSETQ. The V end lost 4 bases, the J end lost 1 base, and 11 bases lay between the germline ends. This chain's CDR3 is CASSPNWGNTEAFF. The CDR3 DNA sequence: TGCGCCAGCAGCCCCAACTGGGGGAACACTGAAGCTTTCTTT.

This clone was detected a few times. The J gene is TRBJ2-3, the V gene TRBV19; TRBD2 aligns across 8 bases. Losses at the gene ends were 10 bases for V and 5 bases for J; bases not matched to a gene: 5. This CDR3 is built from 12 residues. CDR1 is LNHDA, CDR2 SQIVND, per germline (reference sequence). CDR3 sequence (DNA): TGTGCCACGAGGCTAGCGGGAGATACGCAGTATTTT. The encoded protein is CATRLAGDTQYF.

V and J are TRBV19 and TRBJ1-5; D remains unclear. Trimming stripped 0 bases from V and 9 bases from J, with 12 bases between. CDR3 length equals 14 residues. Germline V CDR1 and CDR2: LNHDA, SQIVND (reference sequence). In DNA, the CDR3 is TGTGCCAGTAGTATAGAGTCTGGGGTCACGCCCCAGCATTTT. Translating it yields CASSIESGVTPQHF.

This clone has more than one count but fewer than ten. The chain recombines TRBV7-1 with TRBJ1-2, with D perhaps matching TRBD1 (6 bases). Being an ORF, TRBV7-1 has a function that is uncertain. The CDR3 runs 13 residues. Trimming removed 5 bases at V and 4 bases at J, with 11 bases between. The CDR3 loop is CASSTLDSYGYTF. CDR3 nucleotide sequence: TGTGCCAGCAGCACCCTGGACAGCTATGGCTACACCTTC.

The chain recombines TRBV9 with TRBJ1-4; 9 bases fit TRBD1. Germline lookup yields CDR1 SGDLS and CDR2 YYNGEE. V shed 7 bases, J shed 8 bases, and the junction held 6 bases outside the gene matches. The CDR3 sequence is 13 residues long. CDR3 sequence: CASHRGLGEKLFF. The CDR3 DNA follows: TGTGCCAGCCACAGGGGGCTTGGGGAAAAACTGTTTTTT.

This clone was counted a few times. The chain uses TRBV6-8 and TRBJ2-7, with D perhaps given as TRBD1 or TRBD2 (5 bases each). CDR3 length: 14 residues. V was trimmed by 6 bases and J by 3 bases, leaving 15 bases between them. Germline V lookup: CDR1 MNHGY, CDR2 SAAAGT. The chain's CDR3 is CASSGWGPIYEQYF. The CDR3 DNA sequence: TGTGCCAGCAGCGGGTGGGGACCTATCTACGAGCAGTACTTC.

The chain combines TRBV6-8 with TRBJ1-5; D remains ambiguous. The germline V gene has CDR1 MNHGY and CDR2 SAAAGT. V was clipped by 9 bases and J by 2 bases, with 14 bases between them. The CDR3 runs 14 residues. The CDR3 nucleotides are TGTGCCAGTTATAAACCGGGCCGCAATCAGCCCCAGCATTTT. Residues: CASYKPGRNQPQHF.

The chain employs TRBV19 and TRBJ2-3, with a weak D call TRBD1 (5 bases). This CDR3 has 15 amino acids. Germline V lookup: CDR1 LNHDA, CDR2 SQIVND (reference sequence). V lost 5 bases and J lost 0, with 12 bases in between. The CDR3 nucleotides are TGTGCCAGTAGTTCCGGACACACTAGCACAGATACGCAGTATTTT. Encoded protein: CASSSGHTSTDTQYF.

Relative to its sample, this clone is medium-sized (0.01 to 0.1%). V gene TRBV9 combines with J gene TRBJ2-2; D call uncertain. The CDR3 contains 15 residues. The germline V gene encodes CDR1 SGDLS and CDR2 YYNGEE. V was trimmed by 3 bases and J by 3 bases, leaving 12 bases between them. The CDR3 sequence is CASSAQETYTGELFF. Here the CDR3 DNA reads TGTGCCAGCAGCGCCCAGGAGACTTACACCGGGGAGCTGTTTTTT.

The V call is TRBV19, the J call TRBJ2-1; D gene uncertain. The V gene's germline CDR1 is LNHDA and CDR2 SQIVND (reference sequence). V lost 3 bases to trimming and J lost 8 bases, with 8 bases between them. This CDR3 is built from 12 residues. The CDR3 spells CASSMVWDEQFF. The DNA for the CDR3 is TGTGCCAGTAGTATGGTGTGGGATGAGCAGTTCTTC.

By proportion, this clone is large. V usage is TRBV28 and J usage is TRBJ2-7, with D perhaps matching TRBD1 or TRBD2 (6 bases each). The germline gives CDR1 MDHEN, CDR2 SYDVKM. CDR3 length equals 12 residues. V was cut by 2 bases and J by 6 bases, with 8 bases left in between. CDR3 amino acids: CASSLEGGEQYF. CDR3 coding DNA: TGTGCCAGCAGTTTAGAGGGGGGCGAGCAGTACTTC.

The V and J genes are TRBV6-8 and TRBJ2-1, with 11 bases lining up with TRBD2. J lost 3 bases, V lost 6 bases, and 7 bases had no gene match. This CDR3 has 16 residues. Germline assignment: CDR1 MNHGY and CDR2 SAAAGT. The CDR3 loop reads CASRASLAGGYNEQFF. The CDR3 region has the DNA TGTGCCAGCAGGGCCTCCCTAGCGGGAGGCTACAATGAGCAGTTCTTC.

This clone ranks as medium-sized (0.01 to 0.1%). CDR3 sequence reads: CASSPRQPSFQETQYF. CDR3 sequence (DNA): TGTGCCAGCAGCCCCCGACAGCCCTCATTCCAAGAGACCCAGTACTTC. J is TRBJ2-5 and V is TRBV11-3; D is perhaps TRBD1 (5 bases). The ends were cut back, 5 bases at V and 1 base at J, with 17 bases in the middle. Germline assignment: CDR1 SGHNT and CDR2 YENEEA. CDR3 length: 16 amino acids.

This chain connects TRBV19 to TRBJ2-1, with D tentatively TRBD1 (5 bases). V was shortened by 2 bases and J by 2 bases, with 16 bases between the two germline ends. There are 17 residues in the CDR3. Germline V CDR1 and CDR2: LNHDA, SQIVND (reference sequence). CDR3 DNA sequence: TGTGCCAGTAGTATAAGCAGGGCCCTGGGGACCTACAATGAGCAGTTCTTC. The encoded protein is CASSISRALGTYNEQFF. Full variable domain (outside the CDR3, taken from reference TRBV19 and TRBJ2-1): DGGITQSPKYLFRKEGQNVTLSCEQNLNHDAMYWYRQDPGQGLRLIYYSQIVNDFQKGDIAEGYSVSREKKESFPLTVTSAQKNPTAFYLCASSISRALGTYNEQFFGPGTRLTVL.

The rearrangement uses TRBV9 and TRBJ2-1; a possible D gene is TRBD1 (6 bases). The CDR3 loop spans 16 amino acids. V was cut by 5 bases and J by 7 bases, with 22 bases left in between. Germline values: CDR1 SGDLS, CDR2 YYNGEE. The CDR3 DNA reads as TGTGCCAGCAGTCCCCGGGACATGAGGCGCCCTAATGAGCAGTTCTTC. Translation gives CASSPRDMRRPNEQFF.

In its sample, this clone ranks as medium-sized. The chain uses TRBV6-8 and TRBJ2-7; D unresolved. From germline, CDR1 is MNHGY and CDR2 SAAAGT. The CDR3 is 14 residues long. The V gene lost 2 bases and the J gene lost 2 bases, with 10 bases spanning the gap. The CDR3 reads CASSYDSFTYEQYF. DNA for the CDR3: TGTGCCAGCAGTTACGACTCGTTTACCTACGAGCAGTACTTC.

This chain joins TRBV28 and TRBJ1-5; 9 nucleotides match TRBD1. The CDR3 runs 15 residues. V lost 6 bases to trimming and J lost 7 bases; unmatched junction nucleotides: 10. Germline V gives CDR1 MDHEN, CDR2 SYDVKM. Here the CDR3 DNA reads TGTGCCAGCAGCTCAAACGGACAGGGGAACCAGCCCCAGCATTTT. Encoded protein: CASSSNGQGNQPQHF.

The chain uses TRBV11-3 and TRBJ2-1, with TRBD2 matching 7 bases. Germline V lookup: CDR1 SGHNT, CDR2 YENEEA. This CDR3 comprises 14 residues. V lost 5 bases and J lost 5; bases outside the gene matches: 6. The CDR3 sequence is CASSEGLNNNEQFF. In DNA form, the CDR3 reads TGTGCCAGCAGCGAGGGACTAAATAACAATGAGCAGTTCTTC.

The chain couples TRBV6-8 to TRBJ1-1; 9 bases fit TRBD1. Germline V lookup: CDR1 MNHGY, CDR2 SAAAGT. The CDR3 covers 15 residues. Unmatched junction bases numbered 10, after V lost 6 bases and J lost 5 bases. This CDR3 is CASSPAGTGRTEAFF. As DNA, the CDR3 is TGTGCCAGCAGCCCAGCCGGGACAGGGAGAACTGAAGCTTTCTTT.

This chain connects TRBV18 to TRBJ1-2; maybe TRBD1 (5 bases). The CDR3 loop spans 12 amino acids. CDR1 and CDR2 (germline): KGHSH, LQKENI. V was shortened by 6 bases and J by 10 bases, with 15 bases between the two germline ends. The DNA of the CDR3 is TGTGCCAGCTCCAGGGCTCAAACCCCCTACACCTTC. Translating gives CASSRAQTPYTF.